The 15 T cell receptor beta chains below all came from one sample that was sequenced in a study of technical replicates of blood from several donors. Here immunoSEQ multiplex PCR was the method, and the copy in TCRdb shows in-frame clones only, minus some. The sample consists of 65,000 to 80,000 clones, over 90% of them appearing once. Material: T cells isolated from PBMCs. The receptors were sampled from a human donor in good health.

In DNA, the CDR3 is TGTGCCAGCAGTTCACAGAACACTGAAGCTTTCTTT. Protein sequence: CASSSQNTEAFF. V is TRBV6-5 and J is TRBJ1-1, with D unresolved. Per germline, CDR1 MNHEY and CDR2 SVGAGI. Between the trimmed V and J ends, which lost 4 bases and 1 base, there was a span of 4 bases. The CDR3 totals 12 residues.

J is TRBJ2-1 and V is TRBV5-1; D not resolved. Per the germline V gene, CDR1 is SGHRS and CDR2 is YFSETQ. V gave up 0 bases and J gave up 4 bases, with 8 bases separating them. The CDR3 totals 14 residues. The chain's CDR3 is CASSLELPYNEQFF. CDR3 coding DNA: TGCGCCAGCAGCTTGGAACTACCATACAATGAGCAGTTCTTC.

The rearrangement links TRBV4-2 to TRBJ2-1; D call uncertain. Trimming shortened V by 2 bases and J by 8 bases, and 10 bases separated the two germline ends. Germline V gene lookup returns CDR1 LGHNA and CDR2 YNFKEQ. The CDR3 is 13 amino acids. For the CDR3, the DNA is TGTGCCAGCAGCCAATTCGTAGTAGATGAGCAGTTCTTC. Protein: CASSQFVVDEQFF.

The chain recombines TRBV7-8 with TRBJ1-1, with D hard to call. This CDR3 is 14 amino acids long. The germline V gene has CDR1 SGHVS and CDR2 FQNEAQ. V was trimmed by 8 bases and J by 1 base, leaving 14 bases between them. The CDR3 DNA follows: TGTGCCAGCGGGCGTCAGAATTCGAACACTGAAGCTTTCTTT. As protein: CASGRQNSNTEAFF.

The CDR3 DNA follows: TGTGCCAGTAGTATGGCAAGCAATCAGCCCCAGCATTTT. This translates into CASSMASNQPQHF. The rearrangement uses TRBV19 and TRBJ1-5; D gene uncertain. This CDR3 spans 13 amino acids. V dropped 3 bases and J dropped 1 base, with 4 bases sitting between them. Germline loops: CDR1 LNHDA, CDR2 SQIVND (reference sequence). Complete variable domain (other parts from reference TRBV19 and TRBJ1-5): DGGITQSPKYLFRKEGQNVTLSCEQNLNHDAMYWYRQDPGQGLRLIYYSQIVNDFQKGDIAEGYSVSREKKESFPLTVTSAQKNPTAFYLCASSMASNQPQHFGDGTRLSIL.

The chain recombines TRBV4-1 with TRBJ2-1; D not resolved. The V end was cut by 0 bases, the J end by 0 bases, with 12 bases between. CDR1 is MGHRA, CDR2 YSYEKL, per germline. The CDR3 runs 17 residues. The CDR3 loop is CASSQDRASLSYNEQFF. CDR3 coding DNA: TGCGCCAGCAGCCAAGATCGAGCGTCGCTCTCCTACAATGAGCAGTTCTTC.

This rearrangement joins TRBV4-1 to TRBJ1-1; D ambiguous. Trimming pared 4 bases from V and 10 bases from J, leaving 7 bases between. The CDR3 has 10 residues. From germline, CDR1 is MGHRA and CDR2 YSYEKL. The CDR3 DNA sequence: TGCGCCAGCAGCCGTGAGGTAGCTTTCTTT. Residues: CASSREVAFF.

The rearrangement joins TRBV30 to TRBJ1-2; D is unresolved. V lost 3 bases and J 7 bases, leaving 9 bases between the germline ends. Germline CDR1 GTSNPN, CDR2 SVGIG (reference sequence). The CDR3 sequence is 11 residues long. Here the CDR3 reads CAWSSEGGYTF. The CDR3 DNA reads TGTGCCTGGAGCTCAGAGGGTGGCTACACCTTC.

V and J are TRBV7-8 and TRBJ2-7; TRBD2 agrees at 9 bases. CDR1 and CDR2 (germline): SGHVS, FQNEAQ. Germline trimming cut 4 bases from V and 6 bases from J; bases unmatched to any gene: 10. The CDR3 sequence is 15 residues long. In DNA, the CDR3 is TGTGCCAGCAGCTCCATCAGCGGGAGGAGTCGCGAGCAGTACTTC. It yields the protein CASSSISGRSREQYF. Looking up the rest from reference TRBV7-8 and TRBJ2-7 gives the full variable domain: GAGVSQSPRYKVAKRGQDVALRCDPISGHVSLFWYQQALGQGPEFLTYFQNEAQLDKSGLPSDRFFAERPEGSVSTLKIQRTQQEDSAVYLCASSSISGRSREQYFGPGTRLTVT.

The chain combines TRBV27 with TRBJ2-1; tentatively, D is TRBD2 (5 bases). Germline V lookup: CDR1 MNHEY, CDR2 SMNVEV (reference sequence). V dropped 4 bases and J dropped 8 bases, with 12 bases sitting between them. The CDR3 consists of 13 residues. CDR3 sequence (DNA): TGTGCCAGCAGTTGGCGGAGGAGCGATGAGCAGTTCTTC. Amino acids: CASSWRRSDEQFF.

V and J are TRBV29-1 and TRBJ1-5; tentative D call: TRBD1 (5 bases). The CDR3 loop spans 16 amino acids. V gave up 6 bases and J gave up 2 bases, with 20 bases separating them. The germline V gene has CDR1 SQVTM and CDR2 ANQGSEA. Here the CDR3 reads CSVEWGGSAGNQPQHF. DNA for the CDR3: TGCAGCGTGGAATGGGGCGGTTCGGCGGGCAATCAGCCCCAGCATTTT.

This clone came up once. V gene TRBV5-4 combines with J gene TRBJ2-5; no definite D call. This CDR3 spans 12 amino acids. CDR1 SGHNT and CDR2 YYREEE come from the germline V gene (reference sequence). Between the trimmed V and J ends, which lost 5 bases and 5 bases, there was a span of 10 bases. CDR3 DNA: TGTGCCAGCAGTTCTGGCGGTGAGACCCAGTACTTC. Residues: CASSSGGETQYF. The entire variable domain, with the rest obtained from reference TRBV5-4 and TRBJ2-5, is as follows: ETGVTQSPTHLIKTRGQQVTLRCSSQSGHNTVSWYQQALGQGPQFIFQYYREEENGRGNFPPRFSGLQFPNYSSELNVNALELDDSALYLCASSSGGETQYFGPGTRLLVL.

This clone has only one observation. This chain connects TRBV28 to TRBJ1-4, with 9 bases identical to TRBD1. Germline CDR1 reads MDHEN; CDR2 reads SYDVKM. J lost 6 bases, V lost 6 bases, and 5 bases had no gene match. CDR3 size: 14 residues. Here the CDR3 DNA reads TGTGCCAGCAGCGTTGACAGGGGGTATGAAAAACTGTTTTTT. Amino acid sequence: CASSVDRGYEKLFF.

The genes are TRBV4-1 and TRBJ2-5, with 7 bases identical to TRBD2. Germline CDR1 reads MGHRA; CDR2 reads YSYEKL. V dropped 8 bases and J dropped 3; count of bases not matched to a gene: 9. CDR3 length: 14 residues. This chain's CDR3 is CASSSERGEETQYF. In DNA, the CDR3 is TGCGCCAGCTCTAGCGAGCGGGGCGAAGAGACCCAGTACTTC.

This chain links TRBV19 with TRBJ2-1; weak D call: TRBD1 (5 bases). Trimming took 5 bases from V and 9 from J, leaving 20 bases between them. The CDR3 runs to 15 residues. Per the germline V gene, CDR1 is LNHDA and CDR2 is SQIVND (reference sequence). The CDR3 region is CASSALNGATSEQFF. CDR3 DNA sequence: TGTGCCAGTAGTGCGCTGAATGGGGCCACGTCTGAGCAGTTCTTC.